There are a few counts of the clone carrying this T cell receptor beta chain. As yet, its antigen is unknown. This sample was included in a study of response to subunit inactivated influenza vaccine. Whole-study results and caveats: Only a handful of new T cells, the authors suggested, are recruited with each seasonal influenza vaccination.

MiXCR, applied by TCRdb to the RT-PCR reads, yields one record per CDR3 protein. The profile shows roughly 700,000 distinct CDR3 sequences, approximately 15% of them singletons. The CDR3 contains 13 residues. Trimming took off 0 bases at V and 3 bases at J, with 7 bases between the two ends. The germline gives CDR1 SGDLS, CDR2 YYNGEE. The V call is TRBV9, the J call TRBJ2-7; D gene ambiguous. The receptor's source is a man aged 50 or older who received an inactivated influenza vaccine. Specimen: PBMCs from blood, collected less than 15 days before vaccination. CDR3: CASSVGASYEQYF. The DNA for the CDR3 is TGTGCCAGCAGCGTAGGGGCAAGCTACGAGCAGTACTTC.